Detailed here is one T cell receptor beta chain. The table lists this clonotype with many counts. Its antigen is unknown. Base qualities are not at hand, and no much larger clone is one base apart. The data were obtained in a study of T cells after yellow fever vaccination (dated by TCRdb to about 2019). Turning to the overall study: The SMART-Seq v4 Ultra Low Input RNA kit was used to prepare libraries from fractions with low cell numbers. To follow T-cell clones before and after both primary and booster YFV17D yellow fever vaccination, bulk TCR alpha and beta repertoires underwent longitudinal sequencing. Two healthy male donors, one aged 18 to 30 and one aged 30 to 39 years, were included in the cohort. Bulk PBMC replicates and cell subsets were isolated from blood drawn at multiple timepoints before and after both primary and secondary immunization. On the study overall, not on this receptor specifically: Because abundant contaminating clonotypes from the bulk population could be contained in FACS-sorted repertoires, computational filtering was required. A small fraction of clonotypes appeared in both the CD4 and CD8 compartments, likely as a result of convergent recombination. Because the study included only a couple of donors, the extent to which the findings can be generalized is limited. After the booster, most clones that had expanded after primary vaccination were detected again (about 95% of CD4 and around nine tenths of CD8), suggesting broad maintenance of memory. The secondary T-cell response was weaker than the primary response but faster, peaking on day 5 instead of day 15.

This sample's treatment or condition label indicates: live attenuated yellow fever vaccine strain. A standard Ficoll-Paque protocol was used to isolate PBMCs from peripheral blood. CD4 and CD8 T-cell fractions were isolated with Dynabeads CD4 and CD8 positive selection kits. TriZol was used to extract RNA from bulk PBMCs, from CD4 and CD8 fractions, and from dextramer-positive and dextramer-negative fractions. TCR cDNA was synthesized by 5'RACE template switching, through which a universal primer site and unique molecular identifiers were introduced. cDNA synthesis was primed from both the TCR alpha and TCR beta constant segments. Library amplification involved two PCR steps, and the second step added sample barcodes and sequencing adapters. Sequencing of libraries was done on Illumina HiSeq 2500 (2x100 bp) or NovaSeq (2x150 bp). The paper's processing steps were these. MIGEC handled demultiplexing of reads and collapsing into UMI consensus sequences, while MiXCR performed V(D)J alignment. Vaccine-responding clonotypes were identified with edgeR using replicate PBMC samples, with FDR below 0.01 and a log2 fold change above 5 up to day 15 being required. CD4 or CD8 identity was assigned to each bulk clonotype according to whether the clonotype was present at higher abundance in the sequenced CD4 repertoire or the sequenced CD8 repertoire. TCRdb trimmed the raw reads at Q25, called clones with MiXCR and kept productive beta chains. Rows with one shared CDR3 protein collapse into an entry with the most common genes and DNA. It is TCRdb's table, rather than the study itself, that gives the V and J calls and clone size. The sample data list more than 55,000 distinct CDR3 sequences, and roughly 7.4% of these were observed just once. 36% of the sample comes from the top ten.

Deletion took 3 bases off V and 4 bases off J, with a span of 6 bases between the germline ends. The CDR3 runs 11 residues from the cysteine to the phenylalanine. Just CDR3 DNA is preserved here, 33 bases in frame from base 1. CDR1 and CDR2, looked up from the germline V gene, are SQVTM and ANQGSEA. The sequence was obtained from a man aged 25-45 years who received the YFV17D yellow fever vaccine. The rearranged segments are TRBV29-1 and TRBJ1-2; too little of a D gene remains to name it. Here the sequenced sample was CD8+ T cells sorted from PBMCs, taken 15 days after the yellow fever booster vaccination. The CDR3 reads as follows: CSVEESYGYTF. The nucleotides read TGCAGCGTTGAGGAAAGCTATGGCTACACCTTC.